This T cell receptor (beta chain) was captured by sequencing in a study of cytomegalovirus exposure and HLA in healthy donors. It was with 60 Vbeta and 13 Jbeta primers that the PCR ran. TCRdb's copy holds only in-frame clones and misses some; the assay was immunoSEQ multiplex PCR. The sample contains some 180,000 clones, 73% of which appear only once. The germline gives CDR1 SGHRS, CDR2 YFSETQ. The CDR3 loop spans 17 amino acids. J was trimmed by 0 bases and V by 2 bases; bases with no gene match: 6. The TCR was taken from a woman younger than 30 in good health and CMV-seropositive. The V call is TRBV5-1, the J call TRBJ2-3; 10 nucleotides line up with TRBD1. Sequencing input: PBMCs. The CDR3 loop is CASSFGTGAFSTDTQYF. CDR3 coding DNA: TGCGCCAGCAGCTTCGGGACAGGGGCTTTTAGCACAGATACGCAGTATTTT.